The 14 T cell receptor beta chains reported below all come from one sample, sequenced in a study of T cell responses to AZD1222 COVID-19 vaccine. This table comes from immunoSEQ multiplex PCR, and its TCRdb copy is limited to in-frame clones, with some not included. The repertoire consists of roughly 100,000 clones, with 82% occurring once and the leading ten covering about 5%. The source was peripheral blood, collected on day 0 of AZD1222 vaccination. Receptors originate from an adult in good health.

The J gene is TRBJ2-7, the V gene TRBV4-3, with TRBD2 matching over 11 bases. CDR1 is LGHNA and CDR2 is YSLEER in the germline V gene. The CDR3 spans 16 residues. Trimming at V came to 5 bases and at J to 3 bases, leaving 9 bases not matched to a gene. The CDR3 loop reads CASSTHLAGGYYEQYF. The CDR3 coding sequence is TGCGCCAGCAGCACCCATCTAGCGGGGGGTTACTACGAGCAGTACTTC.

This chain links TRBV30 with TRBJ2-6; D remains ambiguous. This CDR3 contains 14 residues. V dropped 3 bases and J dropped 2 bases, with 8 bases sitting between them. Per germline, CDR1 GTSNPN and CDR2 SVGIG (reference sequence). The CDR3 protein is CAWSKIPGANVLTF. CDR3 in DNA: TGTGCCTGGAGCAAAATACCTGGGGCCAACGTCCTGACTTTC.

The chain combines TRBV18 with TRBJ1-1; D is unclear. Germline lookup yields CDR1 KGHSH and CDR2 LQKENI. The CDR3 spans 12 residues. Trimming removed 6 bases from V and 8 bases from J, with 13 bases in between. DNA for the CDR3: TGTGCCAGCTCGGGTATCCTGAGAGAAGCTTTCTTT. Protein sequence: CASSGILREAFF.

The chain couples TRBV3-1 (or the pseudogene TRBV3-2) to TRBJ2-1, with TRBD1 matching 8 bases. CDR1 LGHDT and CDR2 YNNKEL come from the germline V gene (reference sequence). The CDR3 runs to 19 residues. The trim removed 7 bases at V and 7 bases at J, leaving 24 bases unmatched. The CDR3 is CASITLPRGGQGGRNEQFF. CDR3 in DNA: TGTGCCAGCATCACATTACCACGGGGAGGACAGGGTGGGAGGAATGAGCAGTTCTTC.

The CDR3 nucleotides read TGCGCCAGCAGCCAAGATGTGTCCATTTCAACTGAAGCTTTCTTT. It encodes CASSQDVSISTEAFF. V gene TRBV4-3 combines with J gene TRBJ1-1; no clear D. V dropped 0 bases and J dropped 5 bases, with 13 bases sitting between them. The CDR3 is made up of 15 amino acids. Germline-derived CDR1 and CDR2 are LGHNA and YSLEER.

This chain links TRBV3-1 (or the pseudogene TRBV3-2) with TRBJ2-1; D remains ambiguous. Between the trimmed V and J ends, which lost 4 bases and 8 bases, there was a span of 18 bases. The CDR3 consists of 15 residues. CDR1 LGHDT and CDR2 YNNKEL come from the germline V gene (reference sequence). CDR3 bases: TGTGCCAGCAGCCCCCATTACGCCTTTAGGGATGAGCAGTTCTTC. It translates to CASSPHYAFRDEQFF.

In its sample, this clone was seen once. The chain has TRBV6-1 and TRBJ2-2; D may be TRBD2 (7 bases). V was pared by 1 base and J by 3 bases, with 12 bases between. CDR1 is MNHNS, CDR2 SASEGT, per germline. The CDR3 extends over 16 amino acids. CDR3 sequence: CASSEVGGRYTGELFF. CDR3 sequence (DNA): TGTGCCAGCAGTGAAGTGGGGGGGCGGTACACCGGGGAGCTGTTTTTT.

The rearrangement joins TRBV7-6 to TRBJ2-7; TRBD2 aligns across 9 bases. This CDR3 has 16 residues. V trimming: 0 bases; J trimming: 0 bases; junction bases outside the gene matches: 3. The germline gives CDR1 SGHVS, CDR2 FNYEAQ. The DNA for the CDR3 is TGTGCCAGCAGCTTAGCGGCGGGAGGGAGCTCCTACGAGCAGTACTTC. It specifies CASSLAAGGSSYEQYF.

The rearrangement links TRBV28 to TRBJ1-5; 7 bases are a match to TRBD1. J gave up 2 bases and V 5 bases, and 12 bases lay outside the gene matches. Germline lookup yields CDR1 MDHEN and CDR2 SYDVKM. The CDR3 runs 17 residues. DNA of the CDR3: TGTGCCAGCAGTCCCAACCGGGACAGTGGTGGCAATCAGCCCCAGCATTTT. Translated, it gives CASSPNRDSGGNQPQHF.

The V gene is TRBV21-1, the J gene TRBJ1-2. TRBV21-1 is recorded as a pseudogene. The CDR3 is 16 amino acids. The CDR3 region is CASSKGVRGARGGYTF. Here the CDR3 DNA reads TGTGCCAGCAGCAAAGGGGTAAGGGGGGCGCGAGGTGGCTACACCTTC.

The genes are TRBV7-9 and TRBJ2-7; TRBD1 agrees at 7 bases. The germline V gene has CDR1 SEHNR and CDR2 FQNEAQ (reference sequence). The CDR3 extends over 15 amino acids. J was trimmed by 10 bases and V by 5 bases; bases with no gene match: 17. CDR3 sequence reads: CASSAATGTIREQYF. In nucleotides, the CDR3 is TGTGCCAGCAGCGCCGCGACAGGGACCATACGGGAACAGTACTTC. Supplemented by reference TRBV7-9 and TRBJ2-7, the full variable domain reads DTGVSQNPRHKITKRGQNVTFRCDPISEHNRLYWYRQTLGQGPEFLTYFQNEAQLEKSRLLSDRFSAERPKGSFSTLEIQRTEQGDSAMYLCASSAATGTIREQYFGPGTRLTVT.

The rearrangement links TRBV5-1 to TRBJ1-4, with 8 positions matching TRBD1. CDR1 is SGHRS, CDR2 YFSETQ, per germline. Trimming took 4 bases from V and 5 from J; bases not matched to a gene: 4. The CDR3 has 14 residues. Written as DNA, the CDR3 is TGCGCCAGCAGCGAGAGACAGGGGAATGAAAAACTGTTTTTT. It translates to CASSERQGNEKLFF.

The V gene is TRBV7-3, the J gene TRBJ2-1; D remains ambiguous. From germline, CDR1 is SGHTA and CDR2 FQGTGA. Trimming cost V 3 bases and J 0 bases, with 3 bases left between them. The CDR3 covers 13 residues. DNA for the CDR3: TGTGCCAGCAGCTTGAGCTCCTACAATGAGCAGTTCTTC. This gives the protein CASSLSSYNEQFF.

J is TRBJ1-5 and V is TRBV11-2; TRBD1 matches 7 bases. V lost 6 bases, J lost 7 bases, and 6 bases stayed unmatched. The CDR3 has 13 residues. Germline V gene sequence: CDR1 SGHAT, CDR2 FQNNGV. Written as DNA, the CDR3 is TGTGCCAGCAGTCGTGACAGGGCACAGCCCCAGCATTTT. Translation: CASSRDRAQPQHF.